The TCR beta chain under discussion was sequenced for a study of patients and donors after allogeneic stem cell transplantation. The CDR3 is made up of 16 amino acids. CDR1 and CDR2 (germline): MGHRA, YSYEKL. The V and J ends lost 4 bases and 3 bases respectively, with 16 bases between them. Via MiXCR, TCRdb re-called the RT-PCR reads, giving one row per CDR3 protein. The table has approximately 99,000 distinct CDR3 sequences, around 36% seen once; the top ten hold about 27%. The clonotype originates from a human donor who was either an allogeneic HSCT recipient or a stem cell or donor lymphocyte infusion donor (not recorded which). It is not recorded whose cells these are; they may come from a transplant donor. Sequenced: blood, either unsorted or a sorted T cell fraction (not recorded which). The chain recombines TRBV4-1 with TRBJ2-1; tentative D call: TRBD2 (5 bases). The CDR3 sequence: CASSPTEAAVYNEQFF. In nucleotides, the CDR3 is TGCGCCAGCAGCCCGACGGAGGCAGCGGTCTACAATGAGCAGTTCTTC.